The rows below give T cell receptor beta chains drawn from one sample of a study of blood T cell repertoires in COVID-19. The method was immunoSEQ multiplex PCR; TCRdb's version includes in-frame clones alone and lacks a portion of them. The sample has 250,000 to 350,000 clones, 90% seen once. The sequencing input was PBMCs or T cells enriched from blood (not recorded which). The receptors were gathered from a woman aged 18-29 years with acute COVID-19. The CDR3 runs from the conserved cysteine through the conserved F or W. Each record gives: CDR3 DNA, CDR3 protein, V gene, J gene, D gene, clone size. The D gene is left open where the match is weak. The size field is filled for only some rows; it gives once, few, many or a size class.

TGTGCCAGCAGCCTAGGACGGAGGGGCTATAATTCACCCCTCCACTTT,CASSLGRRGYNSPLHF,TRBV5-8,TRBJ1-6,-,once
TGCAGCGTTGAATCGTACCGGGGAGACGAGCAGTACTTC,CSVESYRGDEQYF,TRBV29-1,TRBJ2-7,-,-
TGCAGCGTTGGGGCTACAGGGGGCTGGAACGAAAAACTGTTTTTT,CSVGATGGWNEKLFF,TRBV29-1,TRBJ1-4,TRBD1,-
TGTGCCAGCAGCTTAGCGGGAGGGGCCGAGACCCAGTACTTC,CASSLAGGAETQYF,TRBV11-1,TRBJ2-5,TRBD2,once
TGTGCCAGCAGTGATGGGACTACCACAGATACGCAGTATTTT,CASSDGTTTDTQYF,TRBV2,TRBJ2-3,TRBD2,-
TGTGCCGTCTCCCGCTGGGGGACTGCTAACGGACACACTGAAGCTTTCTTT,CAVSRWGTANGHTEAFF,TRBV28,TRBJ1-1,-,few
TGTGCCAGTAGTATTGGCGGGAGGGCGGACAATGAGCAGTTCTTC,CASSIGGRADNEQFF,TRBV19,TRBJ2-1,TRBD2,-
TGCAGCGGTGGGTCCGACTCCGGCGAGCAGTACTTC,CSGGSDSGEQYF,TRBV29-1,TRBJ2-7,-,-
TGTGCCAGCAGCCAAGATGAGACAGGGGGCTACGAGCAGTACTTC,CASSQDETGGYEQYF,TRBV3-1/TRBV3-2,TRBJ2-7,TRBD1,-
TGTGCCAGCAGCGTAGCTAGCGCACACCCCTACGAGCAGTACTTC,CASSVASAHPYEQYF,TRBV9,TRBJ2-7,-,-
TGTGCCAGCAGCCAAGGAGGCAGCTCCTACAATGAGCAGTTCTTC,CASSQGGSSYNEQFF,TRBV3-1/TRBV3-2,TRBJ2-1,-,-